This T cell receptor (beta chain) was captured in a study of T cells in Graves' hyperthyroidism and ophthalmopathy. There were TCR beta CDR3 regions amplified from RNA transcripts. Primed by the HTBI set, a first-round RT-PCR was run on the TCR CDR3. TCRdb reprocessed the multiplex PCR reads via MiXCR and lists one record per CDR3 protein. In the table there are more than 500,000 distinct CDR3 sequences, 16% of which are singletons. CDR3 length: 16 amino acids. Germline V gives CDR1 MDHEN, CDR2 SYDVKM. The V gene lost 2 bases and the J gene lost 8 bases, with 18 bases spanning the gap. Absence of ophthalmopathy progression within 18 months defined stable Graves' hyperthyroidism. In patients aged 18 to 65, hyperthyroidism was newly diagnosed, with duration under 2 months.

The receptor was derived from a young woman with Graves' hyperthyroidism. The gene calls are TRBV28 and TRBJ1-4; possible D gene TRBD1, 6 bases. The sequenced sample was blood. The DNA of the CDR3 is TGTGCCAGCAGTTTAAGGGGGTGGGTCAAAGGGGAAAAACTGTTTTTT. It yields the protein CASSLRGWVKGEKLFF.